This T cell receptor beta chain was captured in a study of technical replicates of blood from a handful of donors. The protocol was immunoSEQ multiplex PCR, while the TCRdb copy is restricted to in-frame clones and leaves out a portion. This sample yields roughly 76,000 clones, of which 65% to 90% are seen a single time; approximately 5% belongs to the top ten. This sequence was found in a human donor in good health. Some clones in this sample may be carry-over from other donors' samples. The sequenced sample was PBMCs.

CDR3 amino acids: CASRPEPDTEAFF. The CDR3 coding sequence is TGTGCCAGCCGCCCGGAGCCAGACACTGAAGCTTTCTTT. This chain uses TRBV2 with TRBJ1-1; D uncertain. The CDR3 is made up of 13 amino acids. In germline, CDR1 is SNHLY, CDR2 FYNNEI. V lost 8 bases, J lost 3 bases, and 13 bases lay in between.